These 3 T cell receptor beta chains came from one sample sequenced in a study of blood T cell repertoires in COVID-19. Libraries were prepared by immunoSEQ multiplex PCR; TCRdb keeps only in-frame clonotypes and omits some of them. The sample contains some 250,000 clones, around four fifths of which appear only once. Sequencing input: PBMCs or T cells enriched from blood (not recorded which). The receptor set was obtained from a middle-aged man who had recovered from COVID-19.

The table lists this clone with a count of one. V usage is TRBV6-1 and J usage is TRBJ2-2, with 9 bases lining up with TRBD2. V lost 2 bases, J lost 1 base, and 2 bases stayed unmatched. The CDR3 sequence is 16 residues long. The V gene's germline CDR1 is MNHNS and CDR2 SASEGT. CDR3 bases: TGTGCCAGCAGTGAAAGCGGGGGGATGAACACCGGGGAGCTGTTTTTT. This gives the protein CASSESGGMNTGELFF.

In DNA form, the CDR3 reads TGTGCCAGCAGTCCGCGACAGGGATTCGCCAACGTCCTGACTTTC. Translated, it gives CASSPRQGFANVLTF. The gene calls are TRBV27 and TRBJ2-6; TRBD1 matches 7 bases. The CDR3 runs 15 residues. V was clipped by 5 bases and J by 7 bases; unmatched bases: 8. CDR1 is MNHEY, CDR2 SMNVEV, per germline (reference sequence).

V usage is TRBV6-4 and J usage is TRBJ2-3; 8 bases are shared with TRBD2. V shed 6 bases, J shed 5 bases, and the junction held 7 bases outside the gene matches. The CDR3 spans 14 residues. Germline V gene data show CDR1 as MRHNA and CDR2 as SNTAGT. The CDR3 coding sequence is TGTGCCAGCAGCGGGGGGGCCTGGAGAGATACGCAGTATTTT. Protein: CASSGGAWRDTQYF.